This T cell receptor beta chain was documented in a study of blood T cell repertoires in COVID-19. Study details: The cDNA or gDNA used as material had been derived from T cells, B-cell-depleted T cells, or PBMCs.

The CDR3 runs to 13 residues. V was cut by 5 bases and J by 13 bases, with 18 bases left in between. Germline V gives CDR1 MDHEN, CDR2 SYDVKM. The study recruited people aged roughly 18 to 100 years across about 25 US areas. Assignments of participants to cohorts depended upon their own reported clinical history. Original processing methods: Reference gene primer amplification gave nucleated cell count estimates. The assay was immunoSEQ multiplex PCR, and TCRdb's table has in-frame clones only and misses some. D and trimming were read from the DNA, whereas the V and J calls and clone size are those reported in that table. The table records around 200,000 clones, 85% of them present only once.

This TCR derives from a man in his forties or fifties who had recovered from COVID-19. The sample was PBMCs or T cells enriched from blood (not recorded which). The chain joins TRBV28 to TRBJ2-1; D call uncertain. The CDR3 sequence: CASSGDQVNAQFF. DNA for the CDR3: TGTGCCAGCAGTGGTGATCAGGTTAATGCACAGTTCTTC.